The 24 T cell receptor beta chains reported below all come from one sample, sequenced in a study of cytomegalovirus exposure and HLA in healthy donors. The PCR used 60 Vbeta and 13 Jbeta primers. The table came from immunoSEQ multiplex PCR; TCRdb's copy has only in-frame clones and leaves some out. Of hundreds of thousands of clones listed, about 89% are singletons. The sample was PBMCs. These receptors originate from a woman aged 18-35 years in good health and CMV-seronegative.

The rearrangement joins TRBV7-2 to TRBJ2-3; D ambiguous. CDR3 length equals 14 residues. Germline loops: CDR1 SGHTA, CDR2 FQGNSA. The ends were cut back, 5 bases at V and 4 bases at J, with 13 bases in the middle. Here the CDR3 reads CASSHTLIADTQYF. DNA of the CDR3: TGTGCCAGCAGCCATACACTAATCGCAGATACGCAGTATTTT.

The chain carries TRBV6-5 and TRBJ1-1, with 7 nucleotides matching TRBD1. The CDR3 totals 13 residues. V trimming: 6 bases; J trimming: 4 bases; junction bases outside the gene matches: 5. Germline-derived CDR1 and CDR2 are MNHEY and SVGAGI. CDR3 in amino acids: CASRATGSTEAFF. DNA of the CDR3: TGTGCCAGCAGAGCGACAGGGTCCACTGAAGCTTTCTTT.

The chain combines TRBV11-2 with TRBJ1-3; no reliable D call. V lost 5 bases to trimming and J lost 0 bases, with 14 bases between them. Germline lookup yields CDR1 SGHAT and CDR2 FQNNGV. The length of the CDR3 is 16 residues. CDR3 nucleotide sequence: TGTGCCAGCAGCCGGGAGGTCTTTAGCTCTGGAAACACCATATATTTT. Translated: CASSREVFSSGNTIYF.

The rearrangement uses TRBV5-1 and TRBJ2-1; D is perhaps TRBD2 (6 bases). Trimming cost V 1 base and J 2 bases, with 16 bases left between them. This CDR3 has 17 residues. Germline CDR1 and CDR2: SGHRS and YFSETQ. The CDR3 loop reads CASSLSSVGSPYNEQFF. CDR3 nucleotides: TGCGCCAGCAGCTTGAGTAGCGTCGGGAGCCCCTACAATGAGCAGTTCTTC.

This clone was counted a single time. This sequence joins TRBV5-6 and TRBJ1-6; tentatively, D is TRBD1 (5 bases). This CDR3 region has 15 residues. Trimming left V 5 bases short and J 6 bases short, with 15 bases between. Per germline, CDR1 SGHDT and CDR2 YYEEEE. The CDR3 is CASRLGGGPNSPLHF. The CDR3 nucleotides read TGTGCCAGCAGGCTGGGCGGGGGTCCTAATTCACCCCTCCACTTT.

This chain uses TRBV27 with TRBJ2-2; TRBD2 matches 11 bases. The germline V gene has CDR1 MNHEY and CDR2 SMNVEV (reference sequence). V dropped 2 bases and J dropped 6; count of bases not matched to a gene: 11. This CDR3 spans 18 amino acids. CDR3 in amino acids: CASSLILAGGAGAGELFF. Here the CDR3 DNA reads TGTGCCAGCAGTTTAATCTTAGCGGGAGGGGCAGGGGCCGGGGAGCTGTTTTTT.

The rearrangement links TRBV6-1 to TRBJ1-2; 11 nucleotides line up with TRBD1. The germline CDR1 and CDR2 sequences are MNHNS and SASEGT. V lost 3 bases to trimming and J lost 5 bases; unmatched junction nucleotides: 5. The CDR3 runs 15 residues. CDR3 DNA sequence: TGTGCCAGCAGTGAGGGACAGGGGGTGGGGTATGGCTACACCTTC. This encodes CASSEGQGVGYGYTF.

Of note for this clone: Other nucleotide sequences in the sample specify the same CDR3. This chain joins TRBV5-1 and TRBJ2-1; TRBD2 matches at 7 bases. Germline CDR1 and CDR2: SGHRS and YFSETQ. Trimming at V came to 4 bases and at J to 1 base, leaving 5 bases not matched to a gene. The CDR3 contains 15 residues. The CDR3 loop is CASSLTGGSYNEQFF. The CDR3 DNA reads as TGCGCCAGCAGCCTGACCGGGGGGTCCTACAATGAGCAGTTCTTC.

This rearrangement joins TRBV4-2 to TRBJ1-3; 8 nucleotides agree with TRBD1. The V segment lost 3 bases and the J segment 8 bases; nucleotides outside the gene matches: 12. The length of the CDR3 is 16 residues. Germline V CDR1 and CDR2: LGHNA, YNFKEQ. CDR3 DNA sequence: TGTGCCAGCAGCCAGCAGGGGGCGTTGGATGCGGACACCATATATTTT. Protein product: CASSQQGALDADTIYF.

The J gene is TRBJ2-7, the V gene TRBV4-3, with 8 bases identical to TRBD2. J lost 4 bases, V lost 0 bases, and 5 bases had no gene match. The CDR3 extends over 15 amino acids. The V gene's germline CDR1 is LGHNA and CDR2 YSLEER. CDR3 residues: CASSQEETSAYEQYF. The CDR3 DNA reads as TGCGCCAGCAGCCAAGAAGAGACTAGCGCTTACGAGCAGTACTTC.

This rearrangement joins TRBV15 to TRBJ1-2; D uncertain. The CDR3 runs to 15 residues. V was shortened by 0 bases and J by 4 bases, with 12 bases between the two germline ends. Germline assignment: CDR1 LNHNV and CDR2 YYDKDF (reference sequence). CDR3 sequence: CATSREQARGYGYTF. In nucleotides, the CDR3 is TGTGCCACCAGCAGAGAACAAGCTCGGGGCTATGGCTACACCTTC.

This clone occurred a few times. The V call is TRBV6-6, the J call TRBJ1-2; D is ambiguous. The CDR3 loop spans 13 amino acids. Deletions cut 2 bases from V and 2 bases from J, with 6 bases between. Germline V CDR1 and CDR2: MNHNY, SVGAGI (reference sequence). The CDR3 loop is CASSYEGNYGYTF. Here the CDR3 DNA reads TGTGCCAGCAGTTACGAGGGAAACTATGGCTACACCTTC.

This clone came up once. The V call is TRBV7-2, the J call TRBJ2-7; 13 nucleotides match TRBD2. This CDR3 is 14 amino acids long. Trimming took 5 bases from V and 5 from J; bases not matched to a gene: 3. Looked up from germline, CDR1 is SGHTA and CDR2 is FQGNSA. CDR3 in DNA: TGTGCCAGCAGCGAGGGGACTAGCGGGAACGAGCAGTACTTC. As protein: CASSEGTSGNEQYF. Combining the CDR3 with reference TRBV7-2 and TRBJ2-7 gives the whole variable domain GAGVSQSPSNKVTEKGKDVELRCDPISGHTALYWYRQSLGQGLEFLIYFQGNSAPDKSGLPSDRFSAERTGGSVSTLTIQRTQQEDSAVYLCASSEGTSGNEQYFGPGTRLTVT.

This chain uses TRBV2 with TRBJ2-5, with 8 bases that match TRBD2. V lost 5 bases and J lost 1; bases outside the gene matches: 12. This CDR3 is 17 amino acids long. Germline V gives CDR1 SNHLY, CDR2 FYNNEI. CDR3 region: CASSPVGLAGPQETQYF. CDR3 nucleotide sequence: TGTGCCAGCAGTCCGGTTGGGCTAGCGGGTCCCCAAGAGACCCAGTACTTC.

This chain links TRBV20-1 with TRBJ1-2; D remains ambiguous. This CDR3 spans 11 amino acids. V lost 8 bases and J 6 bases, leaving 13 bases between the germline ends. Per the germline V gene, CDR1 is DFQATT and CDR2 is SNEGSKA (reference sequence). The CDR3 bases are TGCAGTTCCCAGAGGGTAGATGGCTACACCTTC. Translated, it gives CSSQRVDGYTF.

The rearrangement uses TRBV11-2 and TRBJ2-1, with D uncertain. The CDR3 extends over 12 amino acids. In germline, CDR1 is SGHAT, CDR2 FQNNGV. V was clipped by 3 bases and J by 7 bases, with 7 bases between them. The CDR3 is CASSFSENEQFF. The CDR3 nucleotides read TGTGCCAGCAGCTTCTCTGAGAATGAGCAGTTCTTC.

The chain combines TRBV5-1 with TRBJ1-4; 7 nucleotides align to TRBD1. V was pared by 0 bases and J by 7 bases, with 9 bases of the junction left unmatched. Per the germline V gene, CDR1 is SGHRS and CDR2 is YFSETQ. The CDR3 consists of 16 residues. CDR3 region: CASSLVNTGVVEKLFF. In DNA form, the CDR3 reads TGCGCCAGCAGCTTGGTGAATACAGGGGTGGTTGAAAAACTGTTTTTT.

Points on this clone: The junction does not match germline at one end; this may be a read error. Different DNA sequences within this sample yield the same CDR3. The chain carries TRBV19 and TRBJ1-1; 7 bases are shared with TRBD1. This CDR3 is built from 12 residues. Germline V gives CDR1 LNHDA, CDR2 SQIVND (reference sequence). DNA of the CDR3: TGTGCCAGTAGTTTCCGGGACAGTGAAGCCTTCTTT. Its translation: CASSFRDSEAFF.

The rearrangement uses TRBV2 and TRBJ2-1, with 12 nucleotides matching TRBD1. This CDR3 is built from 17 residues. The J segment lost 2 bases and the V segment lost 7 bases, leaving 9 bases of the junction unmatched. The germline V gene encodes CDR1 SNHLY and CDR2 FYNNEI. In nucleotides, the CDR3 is TGTGCCAGCATCGGGGGGGGACAGGGGGCCACCTACAATGAGCAGTTCTTC. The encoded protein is CASIGGGQGATYNEQFF.

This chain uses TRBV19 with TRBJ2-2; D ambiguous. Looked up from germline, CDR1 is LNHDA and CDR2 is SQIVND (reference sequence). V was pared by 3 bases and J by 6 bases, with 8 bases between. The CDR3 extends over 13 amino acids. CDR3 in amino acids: CASSISVSGELFF. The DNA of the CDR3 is TGTGCCAGTAGTATCTCCGTTTCCGGGGAGCTGTTTTTT.

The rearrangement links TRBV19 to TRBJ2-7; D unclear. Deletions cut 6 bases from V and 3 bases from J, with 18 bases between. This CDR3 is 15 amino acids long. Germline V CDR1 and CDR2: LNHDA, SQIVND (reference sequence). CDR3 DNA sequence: TGTGCCAGTAGCCTAAAGTCGTACAACTACTACGAGCAGTACTTC. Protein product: CASSLKSYNYYEQYF.

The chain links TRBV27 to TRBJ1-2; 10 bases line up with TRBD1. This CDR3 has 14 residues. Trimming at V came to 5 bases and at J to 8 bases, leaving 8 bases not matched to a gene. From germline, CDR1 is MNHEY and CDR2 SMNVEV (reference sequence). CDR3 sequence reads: CASSPGQGSRGYTF. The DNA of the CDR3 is TGTGCCAGCAGTCCGGGACAGGGGTCACGAGGCTACACCTTC.

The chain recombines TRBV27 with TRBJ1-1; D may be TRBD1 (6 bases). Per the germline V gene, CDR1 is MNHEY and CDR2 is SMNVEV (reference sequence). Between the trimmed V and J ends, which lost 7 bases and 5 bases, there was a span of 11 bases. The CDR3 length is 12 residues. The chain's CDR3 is CASKQGGTEAFF. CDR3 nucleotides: TGTGCCAGCAAACAGGGCGGTACTGAAGCTTTCTTT.

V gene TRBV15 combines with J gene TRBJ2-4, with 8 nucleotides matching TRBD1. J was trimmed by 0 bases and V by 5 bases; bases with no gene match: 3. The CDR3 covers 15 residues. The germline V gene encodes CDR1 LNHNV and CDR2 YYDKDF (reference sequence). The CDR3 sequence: CATSAGGLAKNIQYF. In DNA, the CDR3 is TGTGCCACCAGCGCAGGGGGCCTAGCCAAAAACATTCAGTACTTC.